What follows are 28 T cell receptor beta chains derived from one specimen sequenced in a study of blood T cell repertoires in COVID-19 (dated by TCRdb to between 2020 and 2021). Libraries were made using the immunoSEQ multiplex PCR assay. TCRdb provides this immuneACCESS table in a form limited to in-frame rearrangements. Some clones are lacking; in checked studies, under half of them reflect an unresolved V gene, and why the rest are absent is not known. The sample records about 220,000 clones, roughly 88% of which are singletons. The top ten hold around 3.5% of the sample. The specimen sequenced was PBMCs or T cells enriched from blood (not recorded which). The receptors originated from a middle-aged woman with acute COVID-19.

This clone was counted a few times. The rearrangement joins TRBV19 to TRBJ2-5; tentatively, D is TRBD2 (6 bases). Germline CDR1 LNHDA, CDR2 SQIVND (reference sequence). The CDR3 consists of 15 residues. Trimming took off 3 bases at V and 2 bases at J, with 13 bases between the two ends. CDR3 bases: TGTGCCAGTAGTATTTACGCGGGGTCACAAGAGACCCAGTACTTC. It is translated as CASSIYAGSQETQYF. The variable domain in full, completed from reference TRBV19 and TRBJ2-5, reads DGGITQSPKYLFRKEGQNVTLSCEQNLNHDAMYWYRQDPGQGLRLIYYSQIVNDFQKGDIAEGYSVSREKKESFPLTVTSAQKNPTAFYLCASSIYAGSQETQYFGPGTRLLVL.

The chain has TRBV4-3 and TRBJ2-7; 7 nucleotides match TRBD1. CDR3 length: 18 residues. Looked up from germline, CDR1 is LGHNA and CDR2 is YSLEER. V shed 0 bases and J 4 bases; nucleotides not matched to a gene: 15. CDR3 nucleotides: TGCGCCAGCAGCCAAGAACCCCTCTCAGGGACAGCTCCTTACGAGCAGTACTTC. It translates to CASSQEPLSGTAPYEQYF.

The chain couples TRBV5-1 to TRBJ2-3; D is ambiguous. Trimming removed 0 bases at V and 0 bases at J, with 5 bases between. The CDR3 covers 14 residues. The germline V gene encodes CDR1 SGHRS and CDR2 YFSETQ. DNA of the CDR3: TGCGCCAGCAGCTTGGCACTTAGCACAGATACGCAGTATTTT. Its protein is CASSLALSTDTQYF.

The gene calls are TRBV2 and TRBJ2-7, with TRBD1 matching 7 bases. The V gene end was trimmed by 4 bases and the J gene end by 3 bases; junction bases not matched to a gene: 3. The CDR3 loop spans 13 amino acids. The germline CDR1 and CDR2 sequences are SNHLY and FYNNEI. The CDR3 DNA sequence: TGTGCCAGCAGTGGACAGGGTGGCTACGAGCAGTACGTC. Amino acid sequence: CASSGQGGYEQYV.

This clone has just one count. The V call is TRBV9, the J call TRBJ1-1, with D tentatively TRBD1 (6 bases). The CDR3 is 14 residues long. V lost 0 bases to trimming and J lost 3 bases, with 9 bases between them. Germline-derived CDR1 and CDR2 are SGDLS and YYNGEE. The CDR3 DNA is TGTGCCAGCAGCGTAGCTAAGGGGGACACTGAAGCTTTCTTT. Its translation: CASSVAKGDTEAFF.

The rearrangement joins TRBV18 to TRBJ2-7, with D possibly being TRBD2 (5 bases). V was cut by 3 bases and J by 0 bases, with 12 bases left in between. The CDR3 has 15 residues. From germline, CDR1 is KGHSH and CDR2 LQKENI. This chain's CDR3 is CASSPNGVSSYEQYF. CDR3 sequence (DNA): TGTGCCAGCTCACCTAACGGGGTGAGCTCCTACGAGCAGTACTTC.

This rearrangement joins TRBV7-2 to TRBJ1-2; 7 positions match TRBD1. Germline V gene lookup returns CDR1 SGHTA and CDR2 FQGNSA. The V segment lost 4 bases and the J segment 6 bases; nucleotides outside the gene matches: 5. The CDR3 is 13 amino acids. CDR3: CASSYSTGNGYTF. CDR3 DNA: TGTGCCAGCAGCTACTCGACAGGGAATGGCTACACCTTC.

The chain links TRBV6-5 to TRBJ2-7; TRBD1 is a possible D gene (5 bases). V was cut by 3 bases and J by 1 base, with 13 bases left in between. Germline loops: CDR1 MNHEY, CDR2 SVGAGI. This CDR3 contains 15 residues. The CDR3, as DNA: TGTGCCAGCAGTTATCGTGCAGGGTCATCCTACGAGCAGTACTTC. Protein product: CASSYRAGSSYEQYF.

This clone has only one observation. This chain links TRBV6-2 or TRBV6-3 with TRBJ1-3, with D possibly being TRBD1 (6 bases). There are 18 residues in the CDR3. Germline assignment: CDR1 MNHEY and CDR2 SVGEGT. V was clipped by 2 bases and J by 3 bases, with 20 bases between them. Here the CDR3 DNA reads TGTGCCAGCAGTTACAATTCCGGTTTGACAGGCTTTGGAAACACCATATATTTT. It translates to CASSYNSGLTGFGNTIYF.

This chain connects TRBV5-4 to TRBJ1-1; D is unresolved. The germline gives CDR1 SGHNT, CDR2 YYREEE (reference sequence). Trimming cost V 7 bases and J 5 bases, with 9 bases left between them. This CDR3 contains 11 residues. Here the CDR3 reads CASSLGTEAFF. CDR3 coding DNA: TGTGCCAGCTCACTAGGAACTGAAGCTTTCTTT.

The CDR3 coding sequence is TGTGCCAGCAGCGAACAGGGGACCCATAAGACCTACGAGCAGTACGTC. Translation: CASSEQGTHKTYEQYV. The chain uses TRBV2 and TRBJ2-7; 7 bases fit TRBD1. Germline V gives CDR1 SNHLY, CDR2 FYNNEI. CDR3 length: 16 amino acids. Trimming cost V 6 bases and J 2 bases; bases outside gene matches: 13.

The rearrangement joins TRBV2 to TRBJ1-2; 8 bases map to TRBD1. Germline CDR1 and CDR2: SNHLY and FYNNEI. This CDR3 region has 14 residues. V dropped 3 bases and J dropped 5; count of bases not matched to a gene: 5. The CDR3 DNA sequence: TGTGCCAGCAGTGAGGACAGGGTTAATTATGGCTACACCTTC. Amino acid sequence: CASSEDRVNYGYTF. The variable domain in full, completed from reference TRBV2 and TRBJ1-2, reads EPEVTQTPSHQVTQMGQEVILRCVPISNHLYFYWYRQILGQKVEFLVSFYNNEISEKSEIFDDQFSVERPDGSNFTLKIRSTKLEDSAMYFCASSEDRVNYGYTFGSGTRLTVV.

J is TRBJ1-4 and V is TRBV7-9; 11 nucleotides agree with TRBD1. The CDR3 sequence is 17 residues long. Germline-derived CDR1 and CDR2 are SEHNR and FQNEAQ (reference sequence). V shed 5 bases and J 2 bases; nucleotides not matched to a gene: 7. The CDR3 DNA reads as TGTGCCAGCAGCGCACCGGGACAGGGGGTGACTAATGAAAAACTGTTTTTT. Its protein is CASSAPGQGVTNEKLFF.

This chain joins TRBV5-1 and TRBJ2-7; 7 bases fit TRBD1. This CDR3 region has 15 residues. Germline V lookup: CDR1 SGHRS, CDR2 YFSETQ. Unmatched junction bases numbered 10, after V lost 4 bases and J lost 3 bases. The CDR3 coding sequence is TGCGCCAGCAGCCCGGTAGAGACAGGGAACTACGAGCAGTACTTC. It yields the protein CASSPVETGNYEQYF.

In this sample, this clone turned up once. The chain links TRBV6-4 to TRBJ1-6; no firm D call. The CDR3 loop spans 13 amino acids. V shed 4 bases and J shed 5 bases, with 6 bases lying between them. From germline, CDR1 is MRHNA and CDR2 SNTAGT. The CDR3 reads CASSVADNSPLHF. Written as DNA, the CDR3 is TGTGCCAGCAGTGTAGCGGATAATTCACCCCTCCACTTT.

V gene TRBV23-1 combines with J gene TRBJ1-2; weak D call: TRBD1 (6 bases). TRBV23-1 is classed as an ORF, of uncertain function. The CDR3 totals 19 residues. V was pared by 0 bases and J by 1 base, with 21 bases between. This CDR3 reads CASSQSKRTARGCNYGYTF. Here the CDR3 DNA reads TGCGCCAGCAGTCAATCGAAACGGACAGCCCGCGGATGTAACTATGGCTACACCTTC.

This clone was recorded once. The chain links TRBV10-2 to TRBJ2-3, with TRBD1 matching over 8 bases. The J segment lost 2 bases and the V segment lost 2 bases, leaving 6 bases of the junction unmatched. The CDR3 length is 16 residues. Per the germline V gene, CDR1 is WSHSY and CDR2 is SAAADI. CDR3 loop: CASSERTGSVTDTQYF. For the CDR3, the DNA is TGCGCCAGCAGTGAGCGGACAGGGTCGGTCACAGATACGCAGTATTTT.

The chain combines TRBV19 with TRBJ1-1, with no clear D. The CDR3 loop spans 15 amino acids. V gave up 3 bases and J gave up 1 base, with 12 bases separating them. The germline gives CDR1 LNHDA, CDR2 SQIVND (reference sequence). This chain's CDR3 is CASSILPTPNTEAFF. CDR3 DNA: TGTGCCAGTAGTATTCTTCCGACACCGAACACTGAAGCTTTCTTT. Full variable domain (missing parts from reference TRBV19 and TRBJ1-1): DGGITQSPKYLFRKEGQNVTLSCEQNLNHDAMYWYRQDPGQGLRLIYYSQIVNDFQKGDIAEGYSVSREKKESFPLTVTSAQKNPTAFYLCASSILPTPNTEAFFGQGTRLTVV.

The chain links TRBV19 to TRBJ1-1, with D maybe TRBD1 (5 bases). Germline V gene lookup returns CDR1 LNHDA and CDR2 SQIVND (reference sequence). This CDR3 has 15 amino acids. The V end lost 7 bases, the J end lost 1 base, and 16 bases lay between the germline ends. The CDR3 bases are TGTGCCAGTATAGCCGTCGGGGGAAGGAACACTGAAGCTTTCTTT. Protein: CASIAVGGRNTEAFF.

The chain joins TRBV19 to TRBJ2-7; tentative D call: TRBD1 (5 bases). The germline gives CDR1 LNHDA, CDR2 SQIVND (reference sequence). V was trimmed by 5 bases and J by 6 bases, leaving 14 bases between them. The CDR3 is 13 amino acids. CDR3 region: CASSLKSGSEQYF. CDR3 coding DNA: TGTGCCAGTAGTTTGAAATCAGGGTCCGAGCAGTACTTC.

The chain couples TRBV3-1 (or the pseudogene TRBV3-2) to TRBJ1-1; the D is unclear. CDR3 length: 13 residues. Trimming shortened V by 5 bases and J by 6 bases, and 13 bases separated the two germline ends. CDR1 LGHDT and CDR2 YNNKEL come from the germline V gene (reference sequence). The CDR3 reads CASSAREVAEAFF. DNA of the CDR3: TGTGCCAGCAGCGCGAGGGAGGTCGCTGAAGCTTTCTTT.

A word on this clone: Other DNA sequences within the sample encode an identical CDR3. The chain has TRBV3-1 (or the pseudogene TRBV3-2) and TRBJ1-2; 10 bases map to TRBD1. Germline values: CDR1 LGHDT, CDR2 YNNKEL (reference sequence). The V segment lost 4 bases and the J segment 6 bases; nucleotides outside the gene matches: 2. This CDR3 spans 13 amino acids. The CDR3 here is CASSLGQGNGYTF. CDR3 coding DNA: TGTGCCAGCAGCCTGGGACAGGGGAATGGCTACACCTTC.

V is TRBV7-9 and J is TRBJ1-1; possibly TRBD1 for D (5 bases). The CDR3 covers 15 residues. The germline V gene encodes CDR1 SEHNR and CDR2 FQNEAQ (reference sequence). V lost 2 bases and J lost 8, with 18 bases in between. CDR3 region: CASSLYGSGGKEAFF. The CDR3, as DNA: TGTGCCAGCAGCTTATACGGCAGCGGGGGAAAAGAAGCTTTCTTT.

This clone was observed a single time. The chain carries TRBV30 and TRBJ1-6; D ambiguous. This CDR3 has 15 residues. Trimming stripped 0 bases from V and 3 bases from J, with 9 bases between. In germline, CDR1 is GTSNPN, CDR2 SVGIG (reference sequence). CDR3 coding DNA: TGTGCCTGGAGTGTACAGAAACTCTATAATTCACCCCTCCACTTT. Its protein product is CAWSVQKLYNSPLHF.

This chain uses TRBV24-1 with TRBJ2-1; 9 nucleotides match TRBD1. Trimming removed 7 bases from V and 2 bases from J; junction bases left unmatched: 8. Germline CDR1 and CDR2: KGHDR and SFDVKD. This CDR3 has 16 residues. CDR3 sequence (DNA): TGTGCCACCAGGGGCGGGACAGGGCCCGCCTACAATGAGCAGTTCTTC. This gives the protein CATRGGTGPAYNEQFF.

The rearrangement joins TRBV2 to TRBJ1-5; possible D gene TRBD1, 5 bases. Germline V gene sequence: CDR1 SNHLY, CDR2 FYNNEI. The CDR3 spans 15 residues. V was clipped by 0 bases and J by 4 bases, with 10 bases between them. CDR3 sequence (DNA): TGTGCCAGCAGTGAAGCGCCAGGGAGGAATCAGCCCCAGCATTTT. Amino acid sequence: CASSEAPGRNQPQHF.

The chain joins TRBV11-1 to TRBJ2-4, with TRBD1 matching over 10 bases. This CDR3 is 15 amino acids long. J gave up 6 bases and V 4 bases, and 6 bases lay outside the gene matches. Germline V gene lookup returns CDR1 SGHAT and CDR2 FQDESV (reference sequence). CDR3 in amino acids: CASSSKDRGRNIQYF. CDR3 coding DNA: TGTGCCAGCAGCTCAAAAGACAGGGGGCGAAACATTCAGTACTTC.

This clone was detected once. The CDR3 loop reads CASSHTGGGGVNGYTF. The CDR3 DNA reads TGTGCCAGCAGCCACACAGGTGGGGGGGGCGTCAACGGCTACACCTTC. The chain recombines TRBV9 with TRBJ1-2; TRBD1 might be the D (6 bases). This CDR3 has 16 residues. Trimming removed 4 bases at V and 8 bases at J, with 24 bases between. CDR1 SGDLS and CDR2 YYNGEE come from the germline V gene.